This is a list of T cell receptor beta chains from one sample in a study of shared clonotypes between healthy human individuals. Only in-frame clones appear in the TCRdb table, and some are missing; sequencing was by immunoSEQ multiplex PCR. The sample holds about 2 million clones, roughly 95% seen once. Specimen: naive CD8+ T cells sorted from blood. These receptor sequences come from a man aged 18 to 30 in good health. CDR3s include the opening cysteine and the closing phenylalanine or tryptophan. A D gene is named only where the DNA matches it firmly. Rows may omit the clone size; those that give it use once, few, many or a size class.

d_gene	j_gene	abundance	v_gene	CDR3nt	CDR3aa
TRBD1	TRBJ2-7	NA	TRBV10-3	TGTGCCATCAGTGACGGGACAGGGTCAATCTACGAGCAGTACTTC	CAISDGTGSIYEQYF
NA	TRBJ1-1	NA	TRBV9	TGTGCCAGCAGCGTAGTTGGGGGCGTCTACACTGAAGCTTTCTTT	CASSVVGGVYTEAFF
TRBD1	TRBJ2-2	NA	TRBV9	TGTGCCAGCAGCGTAGAACAGGGGGCAGCCGGGGAGCTGTTTTTT	CASSVEQGAAGELFF
TRBD1	TRBJ1-6	NA	TRBV28	TGTGCCAGCAGTTTCCTCAACACGCCGGGACAGGATAATTCACCCCTCCACTTT	CASSFLNTPGQDNSPLHF
NA	TRBJ1-5	few	TRBV28	TGTGCCAGCAACACGGGCAATCAGCCCCAGCATTTT	CASNTGNQPQHF
NA	TRBJ1-1	once	TRBV4-3	TGCGCCAGCAGCCAAGAGGAAGGGAACACTGAAGCTTTCTTT	CASSQEEGNTEAFF
NA	TRBJ1-2	NA	TRBV5-6	TGTGCCAGCAGCACGATTCCGGGACACCAGGACTGGTACTATGGCTACACCTTC	CASSTIPGHQDWYYGYTF
TRBD1	TRBJ2-5	NA	TRBV29-1	TGCAGCTCCTACGGGACAGAAGAGACCCAGTACTTC	CSSYGTEETQYF
TRBD1	TRBJ1-2	NA	TRBV28	TGTGCCAGCAGTTCCGGGACAGAGCTTAACTATGGCTACACCTTC	CASSSGTELNYGYTF
NA	TRBJ1-4	NA	TRBV15	TGTGCCACCAGCAGAGACGACCTTGCTGGGGCGGGGGAAAAACTGTTTTTT	CATSRDDLAGAGEKLFF
NA	TRBJ1-2	NA	TRBV27	TGTGCCAGCAGTTTATCGGGCAGGAAGAATGGCTACACCTTC	CASSLSGRKNGYTF
NA	TRBJ1-2	once	TRBV6-5	TGTGCCAGCAGTTACGTAGAGGGGTTCTATGGCTACACCTTC	CASSYVEGFYGYTF
NA	TRBJ2-5	once	TRBV6-6	TGTGCCAGCAGCCTCGGGGAGGCCCAGTACTTC	CASSLGEAQYF
NA	TRBJ1-5	NA	TRBV28	TGTGCCAGCAGTTTAGGGGCAGGGAATCAGCCCCAGCATTTT	CASSLGAGNQPQHF
NA	TRBJ1-4	NA	TRBV7-9	TGTGCCAGCAGCTTCGGTGGGACTAATGAAAAACTGTTTTTT	CASSFGGTNEKLFF
NA	TRBJ2-5	NA	TRBV27	TGTGCCAGCAGTTTAGTAGCCCCAGAGGGCACGACGGAGACCCAGTACTTC	CASSLVAPEGTTETQYF
NA	TRBJ1-1	NA	TRBV7-9	TGTGCCAGCAGCTTACCCGACAGCTCATTGAACACTGAAGCTTTCTTT	CASSLPDSSLNTEAFF
TRBD2	TRBJ2-1	once	TRBV27	TGTGCCAGCAGTTTAGTTCGGCTAGCGGGAGGGCCGGATGAGCAGTTCTTC	CASSLVRLAGGPDEQFF
TRBD2	TRBJ2-7	NA	TRBV7-2	TGTGCCAGCAGTCTAGCGGGAGGCGGAACCTACGAGCAGTACTTC	CASSLAGGGTYEQYF
TRBD1	TRBJ2-5	NA	TRBV19	TGTGCCAGTAGTGCCCGGGACAGGTACCAAGAGACCCAGTACTTC	CASSARDRYQETQYF
NA	TRBJ2-7	NA	TRBV11-2	TGTGCCAGCAGCTTGTCGTTCAACGAGCAGTACTTC	CASSLSFNEQYF
TRBD2	TRBJ2-1	NA	TRBV9	TGTGCCAGCAGCGTAGAGGGACTAGCGGGAGTTGAGCAGTTCTTC	CASSVEGLAGVEQFF
NA	TRBJ2-2	NA	TRBV30	TGTGCCTGGAGTGTACTCAACCACCCCACCGGGGAGCTGTTTTTT	CAWSVLNHPTGELFF
NA	TRBJ2-7	NA	TRBV11-2	TGTGCCAGCACCCTTAAAACCCTATACTACGAGCAGTACTTC	CASTLKTLYYEQYF
NA	TRBJ2-7	NA	TRBV5-4	TGTGCCAGCAGCTCAAGCTACGAGCAGTACTTC	CASSSSYEQYF
TRBD2	TRBJ2-2	NA	TRBV6-1	TGTGCCAGCAGTGAATCCGTATACAGCGGGGGGGCCACCGGGGAGCTGTTTTTT	CASSESVYSGGATGELFF
TRBD2	TRBJ2-4	few	TRBV28	TGTGCCAGCAGTCCCTCTAGCGGAGACATTCAGTACTTC	CASSPSSGDIQYF
TRBD1	TRBJ2-7	NA	TRBV7-6	TGTGCCAGCAGCTCCCCCGGGACAGGGACCTACGAGCAGTACTTC	CASSSPGTGTYEQYF
NA	TRBJ1-1	NA	TRBV19	TGTGCCAGTAGTATGGGTGGCGAGGGGATGAACACTGAAGCTTTCTTT	CASSMGGEGMNTEAFF
NA	TRBJ1-2	once	TRBV27	TGTGCCAGCAGTTCCCTAGGGGGGGTCTATGGCTACACCTTC	CASSSLGGVYGYTF
NA	TRBJ1-2	NA	TRBV5-1	TGCGCCAGCATGGGGGCGGTTAACTATGGCTACACCTTC	CASMGAVNYGYTF
NA	TRBJ1-1	few	TRBV19	TGTGCCAGTAGTATCAGGGAGGAGGTGATCACTGAAGCTTTCTTT	CASSIREEVITEAFF
NA	TRBJ2-7	NA	TRBV6-1	TGTGCCAGCAGTGAAGAAGAACAAATATACGAGCAGTACTTC	CASSEEEQIYEQYF
TRBD1	TRBJ2-7	NA	TRBV6-1	TGTGCCAGCAGTTCCGGGACAGGGTACCCTCTCGAGCAGTACTTC	CASSSGTGYPLEQYF
NA	TRBJ2-1	NA	TRBV6-6	TGTGCCAGCAGGGGAGCGGGCCCCTACAATGAGCAGTTCTTC	CASRGAGPYNEQFF
TRBD1	TRBJ2-7	NA	TRBV29-1	TGCAGCGTTGAGTTTCCGGGACAGGGACCCTACGAGCAGTACTTC	CSVEFPGQGPYEQYF
TRBD2	TRBJ2-3	NA	TRBV18	TGTGCCAGCTCACCCGGGACTAGCGGGGGATCAGATACGCAGTATTTT	CASSPGTSGGSDTQYF
TRBD1	TRBJ2-7	NA	TRBV13	TGTGCCAGCAGCTTAGGGGCAGGGGGTTCCTACGAGCAGTACTTC	CASSLGAGGSYEQYF
NA	TRBJ2-5	NA	TRBV5-6	TGTGCCAGCAGCTTGGAGGGTACAGGGAAGGTGGCAGAGACCCAGTACTTC	CASSLEGTGKVAETQYF
NA	TRBJ1-6	once	TRBV2	TGTGCCACCAAGGGGGACATCCGGGGCTCCTATAATTCACCCCTCCACTTT	CATKGDIRGSYNSPLHF
NA	TRBJ1-1	NA	TRBV5-1	TGCGCCAGCAGCTTGGATGGGGAAGCTTTCTTT	CASSLDGEAFF
TRBD1	TRBJ2-7	NA	TRBV28	TGTGCCAGCAGTTTATTACCCGGACAGGGATTGAACGAGCAGTACTTC	CASSLLPGQGLNEQYF
NA	TRBJ2-3	NA	TRBV2	TGTGCCAGCAGGGGGACCCGCGCAGATACGCAGTATTTT	CASRGTRADTQYF
NA	TRBJ1-1	NA	TRBV14	TGTGCCAGCAGCCACAGACCTGAGAACACTGAAGCTTTCTTT	CASSHRPENTEAFF
TRBD1	TRBJ1-2	NA	TRBV27	TGTGCCAGTTTCTCAGGGGGTACGGGAGAGGGCTACACCTTC	CASFSGGTGEGYTF
TRBD1	TRBJ2-5	NA	TRBV11-2	TGTGCCAGCAGGACAGGGGATTGGGGTTCTGAGACCCAGTACTTC	CASRTGDWGSETQYF
NA	TRBJ1-2	NA	TRBV19	TGTGCCAGTAGTATTTTCGGGTCCGGGTTCTATGGCTACACCTTC	CASSIFGSGFYGYTF
NA	TRBJ2-7	NA	TRBV29-1	TGCAGCGTTGTAGGAGCAGGGAGCGAGCAGTACTTC	CSVVGAGSEQYF
TRBD2	TRBJ2-7	NA	TRBV4-3	TGCGCCAGCAGCCAAGATAGGGAGGGGATCTCCTCCTACGAGCAGTACTTC	CASSQDREGISSYEQYF
NA	TRBJ2-7	NA	TRBV11-1	TGTGCCAGCAGCTTAGCGGGCAGGGGACCCTCGATCGAGCAGTACTTC	CASSLAGRGPSIEQYF
NA	TRBJ2-2	once	TRBV25-1	TGTGCCAGCAGTGATTGGGGCCCGAGGGCAAACGGGGAGCTGTTTTTT	CASSDWGPRANGELFF
TRBD1	TRBJ2-7	NA	TRBV7-8	TGTGCCAGCAGCTTAGGGGGACAGGGGGCCTACGAGCAGTACTTC	CASSLGGQGAYEQYF
NA	TRBJ2-7	NA	TRBV5-6	TGTGCCAGCAGCTTGGAAGGGGGCTCCTACGAGCAGTACTTC	CASSLEGGSYEQYF